This T cell receptor (beta chain) was recorded in a study of cytomegalovirus exposure and HLA in healthy donors. Study findings and constraints: Immune exposure information available was restricted to CMV serostatus. A later analysis found TCR association rates differed by HLA locus, highest for DRB1 and lowest for HLA-C.

The germline V and J ends were trimmed by 4 bases and 0 bases, with 10 bases remaining between them. Germline V gene data show CDR1 as MNHEY and CDR2 as SVGAGI. This CDR3 has 16 amino acids. PCR involved 60 Vbeta and 13 Jbeta primers. Assay: immunoSEQ multiplex PCR; the TCRdb copy retains only in-frame clones and omits some. The sample's table shows approximately 110,000 clones. Comment on this clone: Its matching antigen is unknown.

This chain joins TRBV6-5 and TRBJ1-6, with D possibly being TRBD1 (5 bases). The sample comprised PBMCs. This receptor was taken from a man in his thirties or forties in good health and CMV-seronegative. The CDR3 bases are TGTGCCAGCAGTTTACAGGCGAGCTCCTATAATTCACCCCTCCACTTT. This translates into CASSLQASSYNSPLHF.